This T cell receptor (beta chain) was captured in a study of technical replicates of blood from several donors. The method was immunoSEQ multiplex PCR; TCRdb's version includes in-frame clones alone and lacks a portion of them. The data contain about 79,000 clones, 94% of them singletons. There are 14 residues in the CDR3. Germline V gives CDR1 SQVTM, CDR2 ANQGSEA. V was clipped by 5 bases and J by 2 bases; unmatched bases: 7. The chain joins TRBV29-1 to TRBJ2-3; 7 bases align to TRBD1. The sequenced sample consisted of T cells isolated from PBMCs. This TCR was sampled from a human donor in good health. The CDR3 DNA follows: TGCAGCGTTAAGGACAGGACGTACACAGATACGCAGTATTTT. Translated, it gives CSVKDRTYTDTQYF.